A single sample is the source of the 7 T cell receptor beta chains below, sequenced in a study of T cell repertoires in cytomegalovirus infection. TCRdb reprocessed the reads via MiXCR and lists one record per CDR3 protein. The sample lists roughly 920,000 distinct CDR3 sequences, about a third occurring once. What these receptors recognize is not known. The specimen comprised cultured CD8+ T cells from PBMCs, sampled from culture after CMV antigen stimulation. Every receptor here comes from a human donor in good health (CMV status not recorded). Some clones in this sample may be carry-over from other donors' samples.

This clonotype was picked up a small number of times. The V gene is TRBV5-4, the J gene TRBJ1-5; TRBD1 aligns across 10 bases. The V gene's germline CDR1 is SGHNT and CDR2 YYREEE (reference sequence). This CDR3 has 16 amino acids. The J segment lost 6 bases and the V segment lost 0 bases, leaving 6 bases of the junction unmatched. CDR3 nucleotides: TGTGCCAGCAGCTTGGGGGGACAGGGGTTGGGTCAGCCCCAGCATTTT. It encodes CASSLGGQGLGQPQHF.

This clonotype has ten or more counts. J is TRBJ2-1 and V is TRBV7-6; 10 nucleotides match TRBD2. Per germline, CDR1 SGHVS and CDR2 FNYEAQ. The CDR3 spans 16 residues. Trimming took 2 bases from V and 7 from J; bases not matched to a gene: 8. CDR3 nucleotide sequence: TGTGCCAGCAGCTTACGCAGCGGGGGGGCCACGAATGAGCAGTTCTTC. Translating gives CASSLRSGGATNEQFF. Based on the CDR3 plus reference TRBV7-6 and TRBJ2-1, the full variable domain is GAGVSQSPRYKVTKRGQDVALRCDPISGHVSLYWYRQALGQGPEFLTYFNYEAQQDKSGLPNDRFSAERPEGSISTLTIQRTEQRDSAMYRCASSLRSGGATNEQFFGPGTRLTVL.

The chain employs TRBV5-4 and TRBJ2-3; D possibly matches TRBD1 or TRBD2 (5 bases each). CDR3 length equals 13 residues. Trimming shortened V by 5 bases and J by 6 bases, and 13 bases separated the two germline ends. From germline, CDR1 is SGHNT and CDR2 YYREEE (reference sequence). This chain's CDR3 is CASRGDRWDTQYF. CDR3 DNA sequence: TGTGCCAGCAGGGGGGATCGATGGGATACGCAGTATTTT.

The gene calls are TRBV7-9 and TRBJ1-4; D gene uncertain. Germline V gene sequence: CDR1 SEHNR, CDR2 FQNEAQ (reference sequence). The V end lost 1 base, the J end lost 3 bases, and 12 bases lay between the germline ends. The length of the CDR3 is 16 residues. CDR3 coding DNA: TGTGCCAGCAGCTTAGTTGAGGGATCGGCTAATGAAAAACTGTTTTTT. As protein: CASSLVEGSANEKLFF.

This clonotype turned up a few times. The J gene is TRBJ2-7, the V gene TRBV19, with 9 bases matching TRBD1. The germline CDR1 and CDR2 sequences are LNHDA and SQIVND (reference sequence). The CDR3 consists of 15 residues. The J segment lost 7 bases and the V segment lost 7 bases, leaving 14 bases of the junction unmatched. In DNA, the CDR3 is TGTGCCAGTAACCAGGGGACAGGGTACTTGGGAGAGCAGTACTTC. Amino acid sequence: CASNQGTGYLGEQYF.

The genes are TRBV4-1 and TRBJ1-1; D may be TRBD1 (5 bases). CDR1 and CDR2 from the germline V gene are MGHRA and YSYEKL. The CDR3 covers 16 residues. V was cut by 2 bases and J by 0 bases, with 13 bases left in between. In DNA form, the CDR3 reads TGCGCCAGCAGCCAATGGACAACGGATATGAACACTGAAGCTTTCTTT. This codes for CASSQWTTDMNTEAFF.

J is TRBJ2-7 and V is TRBV7-8; D is possibly TRBD1 (6 bases). The V gene lost 5 bases and the J gene lost 1 base, with 18 bases spanning the gap. The CDR3 consists of 16 residues. Germline V CDR1 and CDR2: SGHVS, FQNEAQ. DNA of the CDR3: TGTGCCAGCAGCCCGCAGGCCGGACAGCGATCCTACGAGCAGTACTTC. Residues: CASSPQAGQRSYEQYF.